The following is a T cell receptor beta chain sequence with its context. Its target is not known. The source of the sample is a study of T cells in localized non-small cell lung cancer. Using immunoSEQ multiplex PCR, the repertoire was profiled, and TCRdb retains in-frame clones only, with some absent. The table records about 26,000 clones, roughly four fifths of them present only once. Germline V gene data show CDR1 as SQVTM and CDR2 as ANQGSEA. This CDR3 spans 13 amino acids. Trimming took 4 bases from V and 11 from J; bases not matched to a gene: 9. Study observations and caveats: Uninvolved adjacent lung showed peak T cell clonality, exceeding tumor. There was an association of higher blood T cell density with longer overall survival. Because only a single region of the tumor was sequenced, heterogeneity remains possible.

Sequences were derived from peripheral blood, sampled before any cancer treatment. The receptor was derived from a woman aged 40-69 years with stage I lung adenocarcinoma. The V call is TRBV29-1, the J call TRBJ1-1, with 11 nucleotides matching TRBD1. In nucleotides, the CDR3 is TGCAGCGTTGTCCCGGACAGGGGGCAGAGGGCTTTCTTT. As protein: CSVVPDRGQRAFF.